The 25 T cell receptor beta chains reported below all come from one sample, sequenced in a study of vaccination effects on CD4 cells after COVID-19. Antigen-specific CD4+ T cells expanded by the ViraFEST assay with viral peptide pools were then sequenced. Upon completion of 10 days in culture, CD4+ T cells were isolated. SARS-CoV-2 infected the person between March and December 2020, as confirmed by PCR. Measured with immunoSEQ multiplex PCR; TCRdb has only the in-frame clones, and not every one. This sample yields tens of thousands of clones, of which 77% are seen a single time; 15% to 20% belongs to the top ten. Their specific antigens are unknown. The sample consisted of CD4+ T cells from PBMCs cultured with HCoV-NL63 spike peptides, taken before COVID-19 vaccination. The source of these receptors is a human donor who had a prior SARS-CoV-2 infection.

The V gene is TRBV24-1, the J gene TRBJ1-1, with 9 bases lining up with TRBD1. Germline lookup yields CDR1 KGHDR and CDR2 SFDVKD. CDR3 length: 15 residues. The J segment lost 1 base and the V segment lost 3 bases, leaving 2 bases of the junction unmatched. The CDR3 loop reads CATSDPTGGNTEAFF. CDR3 in DNA: TGTGCCACCAGTGATCCGACAGGGGGGAACACTGAAGCTTTCTTT.

This clone occurred once. The J gene is TRBJ1-4, the V gene TRBV6-5; 7 positions agree with TRBD1. The CDR3 consists of 13 residues. V lost 7 bases, J lost 8 bases, and 7 bases stayed unmatched. Germline V gene sequence: CDR1 MNHEY, CDR2 SVGAGI. The CDR3 here is CASNGQVEEKLFF. The CDR3, as DNA: TGTGCCAGCAATGGACAGGTGGAGGAAAAACTGTTTTTT.

The CDR3 sequence: CASSPLSYNSPLHF. The CDR3, as DNA: TGTGCCAGCTCACCACTTTCCTATAATTCACCCCTCCACTTT. V usage is TRBV18 and J usage is TRBJ1-6; D gene unclear. Trimming removed 1 base at V and 1 base at J, with 2 bases between. The CDR3 contains 14 residues. The germline V gene encodes CDR1 KGHSH and CDR2 LQKENI.

This chain links TRBV2 with TRBJ1-5; D unresolved. Looked up from germline, CDR1 is SNHLY and CDR2 is FYNNEI. This CDR3 spans 13 amino acids. Trimming shortened V by 8 bases and J by 2 bases, and 10 bases separated the two germline ends. The chain's CDR3 is CASRGSGNQPQHF. CDR3 sequence (DNA): TGTGCCAGCCGCGGGAGTGGCAATCAGCCCCAGCATTTT.

The gene calls are TRBV24-1 and TRBJ2-2; 7 bases line up with TRBD2. V lost 4 bases, J lost 5 bases, and 9 bases stayed unmatched. Germline V gene lookup returns CDR1 KGHDR and CDR2 SFDVKD. The CDR3 loop spans 16 amino acids. The CDR3 coding sequence is TGTGCCACCAGTGAGTCGACTAGCCAATGGACCGGGGAGCTGTTTTTT. This encodes CATSESTSQWTGELFF.

The sample holds one count of this clone. The junction differs from germline at one of its ends, possibly a read error. The rearrangement joins TRBV3-1 (or the pseudogene TRBV3-2) to TRBJ1-1, with TRBD1 identical over 7 bases. This CDR3 is 13 amino acids long. CDR1 is LGHDT, CDR2 YNNKEL, per germline (reference sequence). The CDR3 region has the DNA TGTGCCTGCAGGGGGATCAAGAACACTGAAGCTTTCTTT. It yields the protein CACRGIKNTEAFF.

This rearrangement joins TRBV24-1 to TRBJ2-1, with D perhaps TRBD1 or TRBD2 (5 bases each). Germline CDR1 and CDR2: KGHDR and SFDVKD. The CDR3 has 14 residues. V gave up 6 bases and J gave up 4 bases, with 12 bases separating them. The DNA of the CDR3 is TGTGCCACCAGTAGGGACCTAGCATACAATGAGCAGTTCTTC. Translated: CATSRDLAYNEQFF.

This clone was counted between two and nine times. The genes are TRBV4-2 and TRBJ2-3; no definite D call. CDR3 length: 13 amino acids. Germline assignment: CDR1 LGHNA and CDR2 YNFKEQ. V was shortened by 1 base and J by 5 bases, with 7 bases between the two germline ends. Here the CDR3 reads CASSQVSGDTQYF. In DNA, the CDR3 is TGTGCCAGCAGCCAAGTATCGGGAGATACGCAGTATTTT.

The chain recombines TRBV20-1 with TRBJ2-5; D is unresolved. The CDR3 is 11 residues long. The V gene's germline CDR1 is DFQATT and CDR2 SNEGSKA (reference sequence). V lost 6 bases and J 7 bases, leaving 12 bases between the germline ends. The CDR3 DNA sequence: TGCAGTGCATGGGGTGAGAGGACCCAGTACTTC. Protein sequence: CSAWGERTQYF.

The chain uses TRBV27 and TRBJ2-3; the D is unclear. The CDR3 runs 16 residues. The ends were cut back, 6 bases at V and 4 bases at J, with 20 bases in the middle. The germline V gene has CDR1 MNHEY and CDR2 SMNVEV (reference sequence). The CDR3 bases are TGTGCCAGCAGATCCCACTACCTTACAGAAGCAGATACGCAGTATTTT. It translates to CASRSHYLTEADTQYF.

The chain carries TRBV2 and TRBJ1-4; D may be TRBD1 (6 bases). The CDR3 extends over 12 amino acids. Germline V CDR1 and CDR2: SNHLY, FYNNEI. The ends were cut back, 7 bases at V and 8 bases at J, with 11 bases in the middle. CDR3 DNA: TGTGCCAGCAATCGGGACACCGAAAAACTGTTTTTT. This encodes CASNRDTEKLFF.

This clone turned up a few times. V is TRBV7-3 and J is TRBJ1-1; the D is unclear. Germline CDR1 and CDR2: SGHTA and FQGTGA. The ends were cut back, 1 base at V and 4 bases at J, with 13 bases in the middle. The CDR3 runs 15 residues. The CDR3 here is CASSLMGGMGTEAFF. Here the CDR3 DNA reads TGTGCCAGCAGCTTAATGGGAGGTATGGGCACTGAAGCTTTCTTT. Full variable domain (missing parts from reference TRBV7-3 and TRBJ1-1): GAGVSQTPSNKVTEKGKYVELRCDPISGHTALYWYRQSLGQGPEFLIYFQGTGAADDSGLPNDRFFAVRPEGSVSTLKIQRTERGDSAVYLCASSLMGGMGTEAFFGQGTRLTVV.

The rearrangement uses TRBV5-1 and TRBJ1-1; D uncertain. V was clipped by 2 bases and J by 1 base, with 9 bases between them. The CDR3 loop spans 14 amino acids. Germline V gives CDR1 SGHRS, CDR2 YFSETQ. The CDR3, as DNA: TGCGCCAGCAGCTTCTGGTCAGCGAACACTGAAGCTTTCTTT. Amino acid sequence: CASSFWSANTEAFF.

This clone was seen only a few times. This chain uses TRBV5-1 with TRBJ2-1; 11 nucleotides align to TRBD2. V shed 8 bases, J shed 2 bases, and the junction held 3 bases outside the gene matches. CDR1 is SGHRS, CDR2 YFSETQ, per germline. The CDR3 runs to 14 residues. The CDR3 coding sequence is TGCGCCAGTTGTAGCGGGGGGGCCTACAATGAGCAGTTCTTC. Its protein product is CASCSGGAYNEQFF. The whole variable domain, filled in from reference TRBV5-1 and TRBJ2-1, reads KAGVTQTPRYLIKTRGQQVTLSCSPISGHRSVSWYQQTPGQGLQFLFEYFSETQRNKGNFPGRFSGRQFSNSRSEMNVSTLELGDSALYLCASCSGGAYNEQFFGPGTRLTVL.

The CDR3 is CASSYQGPGNTIYF. Written as DNA, the CDR3 is TGTGCCAGCAGTTACCAAGGACCGGGAAACACCATATATTTT. This sequence joins TRBV6-8 and TRBJ1-3, with D unresolved. CDR1 MNHGY and CDR2 SAAAGT come from the germline V gene. CDR3 length: 14 residues. Trimming stripped 2 bases from V and 4 bases from J, with 9 bases between.

This clone was picked up one time. The rearrangement joins TRBV7-2 to TRBJ1-5; TRBD1 matches 8 bases. This CDR3 is built from 17 residues. CDR1 SGHTA and CDR2 FQGNSA come from the germline V gene. Trimming cost V 5 bases and J 6 bases; bases outside gene matches: 15. CDR3 protein: CASSPTQQGGRGQPQHF. The CDR3 nucleotides are TGTGCCAGCAGCCCAACACAACAGGGGGGACGTGGTCAGCCCCAGCATTTT.

The sample holds one count of this clone. The chain carries TRBV3-1 (or the pseudogene TRBV3-2) and TRBJ2-7, with D hard to call. V lost 1 base, J lost 0 bases, and 7 bases lay in between. This CDR3 spans 14 amino acids. The germline V gene encodes CDR1 LGHDT and CDR2 YNNKEL (reference sequence). CDR3 in DNA: TGTGCCAGCAGCCAAGGAATTCCCTCCTACGAGCAGTACTTC. Protein product: CASSQGIPSYEQYF.

This clone was observed a few times. This chain joins TRBV6-2 or TRBV6-3 and TRBJ2-1; 13 bases align to TRBD2. Germline CDR1 MNHEY, CDR2 SVGEGT. The CDR3 extends over 15 amino acids. V gave up 4 bases and J gave up 10 bases; unmatched junction bases: 7. The CDR3 protein is CASSSWTSGGQEQFF. The CDR3 DNA is TGTGCCAGCAGTTCTTGGACTAGCGGGGGCCAGGAGCAGTTCTTC.

The J gene is TRBJ2-2, the V gene TRBV11-2; TRBD2 matches 7 bases. J lost 6 bases, V lost 5 bases, and 18 bases had no gene match. The V gene's germline CDR1 is SGHAT and CDR2 FQNNGV. The CDR3 contains 18 residues. Written as DNA, the CDR3 is TGTGCCAGCAGCCCAATCGACCCGGGGGGTTCCTGGGCCGGGGAGCTGTTTTTT. This codes for CASSPIDPGGSWAGELFF.

The chain is built from TRBV6-5 and TRBJ2-7; TRBD1 matches 8 bases. Germline values: CDR1 MNHEY, CDR2 SVGAGI. With V trimmed by 0 bases and J by 4 bases, 2 bases remained unmatched. The CDR3 covers 14 residues. In DNA form, the CDR3 reads TGTGCCAGCAGTTACTCGGACAGGGTTTACGAGCAGTACTTC. This translates into CASSYSDRVYEQYF.

The chain employs TRBV6-2 or TRBV6-3 and TRBJ2-1; the match to TRBD2 covers 12 bases. This CDR3 has 17 amino acids. The germline gives CDR1 MNHEY, CDR2 SVGEGT. V was clipped by 5 bases and J by 9 bases; unmatched bases: 14. The DNA of the CDR3 is TGTGCCAGCAGTCCACTAGCGGGAGGCGCGGGGCTGGGTGAGCAGTTCTTC. Its translation is CASSPLAGGAGLGEQFF.

This clone was observed a few times. The chain employs TRBV2 and TRBJ1-5; no reliable D call. Germline assignment: CDR1 SNHLY and CDR2 FYNNEI. This CDR3 is 13 amino acids long. V dropped 7 bases and J dropped 1 base, with 8 bases sitting between them. CDR3 loop: CASKRQSNQPQHF. The CDR3 nucleotides read TGTGCCAGCAAGAGACAAAGCAATCAGCCCCAGCATTTT.

The chain combines TRBV7-6 with TRBJ1-1, with TRBD1 identical over 10 bases. CDR1 is SGHVS, CDR2 FNYEAQ, per germline. The CDR3 is 15 amino acids. Trimming removed 3 bases from V and 7 bases from J; junction bases left unmatched: 8. The CDR3 DNA reads TGTGCCAGCAGCTTGGCCGACAGGGACAGGGGTGAAGCTTTCTTT. Its translation is CASSLADRDRGEAFF.

The chain couples TRBV2 to TRBJ2-7; D possibly corresponds to TRBD1 (6 bases). The V gene's germline CDR1 is SNHLY and CDR2 FYNNEI. The germline V and J ends were trimmed by 8 bases and 4 bases, with 18 bases remaining between them. This CDR3 has 14 residues. CDR3 coding DNA: TGTGCCAGCCAGGGGTCATGGCTTATGTACGAGCAGTACTTC. As protein: CASQGSWLMYEQYF.

The J gene is TRBJ1-1, the V gene TRBV27; D remains unclear. The CDR3 spans 15 residues. Germline CDR1 and CDR2: MNHEY and SMNVEV (reference sequence). V was shortened by 1 base and J by 0 bases, with 9 bases between the two germline ends. In DNA form, the CDR3 reads TGTGCCAGCAGTTTATTCAGCATATTGAACACTGAAGCTTTCTTT. The encoded protein is CASSLFSILNTEAFF.